Presented here are 32 T cell receptor beta chains from one specimen sequenced in a study of Tregs in tolerant kidney transplant recipients. Profiling relied on immunoSEQ multiplex PCR, and the TCRdb table lists in-frame clones only, not all of them. Among roughly 64,000 clones, under 98% were seen once, and the ten largest hold around 0.34%. The material sequenced was Tregs from blood, taken before the transplant. These receptors all come from a human donor who received a combined kidney and bone marrow transplant.

V and J are TRBV4-2 and TRBJ2-3; TRBD1 aligns across 7 bases. Germline V gene lookup returns CDR1 LGHNA and CDR2 YNFKEQ. The CDR3 consists of 14 residues. Trimming at V came to 4 bases and at J to 8 bases, leaving 9 bases not matched to a gene. The CDR3 reads CASSLGTAQTTQYF. CDR3 bases: TGTGCCAGCAGCCTTGGGACAGCACAGACTACGCAGTATTTT.

The chain combines TRBV15 with TRBJ1-1; tentative D call: TRBD1 (5 bases). The V end lost 4 bases, the J end lost 3 bases, and 18 bases lay between the germline ends. Germline V CDR1 and CDR2: LNHNV, YYDKDF (reference sequence). There are 16 residues in the CDR3. The CDR3 loop is CATSTPRQGRDTEAFF. The CDR3 bases are TGTGCCACCAGCACCCCTCGCCAGGGTCGGGACACTGAAGCTTTCTTT.

This clone was detected a few times. The rearrangement joins TRBV5-6 to TRBJ1-1; D gene unclear. CDR1 and CDR2 from the germline V gene are SGHDT and YYEEEE. The CDR3 contains 13 residues. Between the trimmed V and J ends, which lost 5 bases and 0 bases, there was a span of 8 bases. CDR3 protein: CASSFTLNTEAFF. As DNA, the CDR3 is TGTGCCAGCAGTTTTACACTGAACACTGAAGCTTTCTTT.

The chain combines TRBV9 with TRBJ2-7; TRBD2 aligns across 8 bases. J lost 0 bases, V lost 0 bases, and 5 bases had no gene match. The germline CDR1 and CDR2 sequences are SGDLS and YYNGEE. This CDR3 comprises 16 residues. In DNA, the CDR3 is TGTGCCAGCAGCGTAGAAGGCGGGAGGTACTCCTACGAGCAGTACTTC. Amino acids: CASSVEGGRYSYEQYF.

This CDR3 reads CASSQALGQGGQAFF. CDR3 DNA: TGTGCCAGCAGCCAGGCTTTGGGGCAGGGGGGACAAGCTTTCTTT. The chain links TRBV4-2 to TRBJ1-1; 7 bases are shared with TRBD1. Looked up from germline, CDR1 is LGHNA and CDR2 is YNFKEQ. Unmatched junction bases numbered 13, after V lost 3 bases and J lost 9 bases. The CDR3 spans 15 residues.

The chain combines TRBV7-7 with TRBJ2-5; TRBD2 aligns across 7 bases. V dropped 2 bases and J dropped 3; count of bases not matched to a gene: 6. The CDR3 covers 15 residues. Looked up from germline, CDR1 is SSHAT and CDR2 is FNYEAQ (reference sequence). The CDR3 DNA sequence: TGTGCCAGCAGCTTATGGGGGGGGTCCAAAGAGACCCAGTACTTC. It codes for CASSLWGGSKETQYF.

V is TRBV7-2 and J is TRBJ1-2; 8 bases match TRBD1. CDR1 and CDR2 from the germline V gene are SGHTA and FQGNSA. V lost 5 bases and J lost 4; bases outside the gene matches: 3. CDR3 length: 13 amino acids. The DNA for the CDR3 is TGTGCCAGCAGCATCGGACAGGGCTATGGCTACACCTTC. It codes for CASSIGQGYGYTF.

This chain connects TRBV5-1 to TRBJ2-5; the match to TRBD2 covers 8 bases. J lost 5 bases, V lost 5 bases, and 5 bases had no gene match. The CDR3 totals 13 residues. Germline CDR1 and CDR2: SGHRS and YFSETQ. CDR3 DNA: TGCGCCAGCAGTAGCGGGGTCCGCGAGACCCAGTACTTC. It yields the protein CASSSGVRETQYF.

This rearrangement joins TRBV6-6 to TRBJ2-1; TRBD1 agrees at 11 bases. CDR3 length equals 13 residues. V shed 6 bases, J shed 6 bases, and the junction held 1 base outside the gene matches. Germline assignment: CDR1 MNHNY and CDR2 SVGAGI (reference sequence). The CDR3 DNA reads TGTGCCAGCAGCGGACAGGGGGCCAATGAGCAGTTCTTC. It specifies CASSGQGANEQFF.

This rearrangement joins TRBV2 to TRBJ1-1; 7 bases match TRBD1. The CDR3 is made up of 14 amino acids. Germline V gene data show CDR1 as SNHLY and CDR2 as FYNNEI. Trimming at V came to 2 bases and at J to 11 bases, leaving 11 bases not matched to a gene. CDR3 residues: CASSESLTGTRAFF. CDR3 in DNA: TGTGCCAGCAGTGAATCGCTGACAGGGACGAGGGCTTTCTTT.

The chain carries TRBV7-3 and TRBJ2-2, with 7 bases fitting TRBD1. The junction had 2 bases not matched to a gene; V was cut back by 10 bases and J by 0 bases. CDR1 is SGHTA and CDR2 is FQGTGA in the germline V gene. CDR3 length: 13 residues. This CDR3 reads CATGTANTGELFF. CDR3 nucleotides: TGTGCCACAGGGACAGCGAACACCGGGGAGCTGTTTTTT.

The chain combines TRBV5-1 with TRBJ2-3; 11 bases line up with TRBD1. This CDR3 spans 15 amino acids. After removal of 7 bases from V and 4 bases from J, the junction contained 8 bases not matched to a gene. Germline V gene data show CDR1 as SGHRS and CDR2 as YFSETQ. CDR3 loop: CASSRTGGPADTQYF. CDR3 DNA sequence: TGCGCCAGCTCTCGGACAGGGGGCCCCGCAGATACGCAGTATTTT.

The count of this clone is one. This chain connects TRBV10-3 to TRBJ2-2; 9 nucleotides agree with TRBD2. The germline V gene has CDR1 ENHRY and CDR2 SYGVKD. J lost 4 bases, V lost 5 bases, and 5 bases had no gene match. The CDR3 spans 15 residues. The CDR3 spells CAISPRGGGTGELFF. The CDR3 DNA follows: TGTGCCATCAGTCCGCGGGGGGGCGGCACCGGGGAGCTGTTTTTT.

Note on this clone: A read error may produce the germline difference seen at one junction end. The V call is TRBV6-4, the J call TRBJ2-3; 14 bases align to TRBD2. Germline loops: CDR1 MRHNA, CDR2 SNTAGT. The CDR3 contains 12 residues. The chain's CDR3 is CASSDRTSGGLF. Here the CDR3 DNA reads TGTGCCAGCAGTGATAGGACTAGCGGGGGGTTATTT.

A note on this clone: Germline is not matched at one junction end, which may reflect a read error. Additional DNA sequences in this sample encode the identical CDR3. The rearrangement links TRBV7-2 to TRBJ1-5; D perhaps matches TRBD1 (6 bases). Germline V gene data show CDR1 as SGHTA and CDR2 as FQGNSA. The CDR3 covers 17 residues. This CDR3 is CASSLAPLTGGNQPQHF. CDR3 nucleotide sequence: TGTGCCAGCAGCTTAGCCCCATTGACAGGAGGCAATCAGCCCCAACATTTT.

The chain has TRBV10-3 and TRBJ1-2, with 9 positions matching TRBD1. The germline CDR1 and CDR2 sequences are ENHRY and SYGVKD. The CDR3 extends over 13 amino acids. The junction had 6 bases not matched to a gene; V was cut back by 6 bases and J by 7 bases. This CDR3 reads CAISDGTGSGYTF. For the CDR3, the DNA is TGTGCCATCAGCGATGGGACAGGGTCTGGCTACACCTTC.

The V gene is TRBV7-2, the J gene TRBJ1-1, with D uncertain. This CDR3 spans 12 amino acids. CDR1 is SGHTA and CDR2 is FQGNSA in the germline V gene. Trimming shortened V by 2 bases and J by 6 bases, and 7 bases separated the two germline ends. The CDR3 sequence is CASSLREAEAFF. In DNA form, the CDR3 reads TGTGCCAGCAGCTTAAGGGAGGCTGAAGCTTTCTTT.

The V and J genes are TRBV18 and TRBJ1-4; perhaps TRBD1 as D (5 bases). The CDR3 loop spans 16 amino acids. V lost 2 bases to trimming and J lost 4 bases, with 14 bases between them. CDR1 and CDR2 (germline): KGHSH, LQKENI. The CDR3, as DNA: TGTGCCAGCTCACCAATCCGTGGCAGGGTTAATGAAAAACTGTTTTTT. Protein: CASSPIRGRVNEKLFF.

The CDR3 loop reads CASSQDLAGEETQYF. The CDR3 coding sequence is TGCGCCAGCAGCCAAGACCTAGCGGGGGAAGAGACCCAGTACTTC. The genes are TRBV4-3 and TRBJ2-5; 10 bases map to TRBD2. V lost 0 bases to trimming and J lost 3 bases; unmatched junction nucleotides: 1. This CDR3 spans 15 amino acids. From germline, CDR1 is LGHNA and CDR2 YSLEER.

J is TRBJ1-5 and V is TRBV11-1; TRBD1 might be the D (6 bases). The germline gives CDR1 SGHAT, CDR2 FQDESV (reference sequence). Trimming took 3 bases from V and 6 from J, leaving 9 bases between them. The CDR3 runs 13 residues. CDR3 protein: CASSLGRGQPQHF. The CDR3 DNA follows: TGTGCCAGCAGCTTGGGCAGGGGTCAGCCCCAGCATTTT.

V and J are TRBV2 and TRBJ1-1, with TRBD1 as a possible D gene (6 bases). With 7 bases removed from V and 4 bases from J, the gap between germline ends came to 28 bases. CDR1 is SNHLY, CDR2 FYNNEI, per germline. The CDR3 spans 18 residues. Written as DNA, the CDR3 is TGTGCCAGCATTGGACAGAGTAATGGTTTAGGGCCCACCACTGAAGCTTTCTTT. Its translation is CASIGQSNGLGPTTEAFF.

The gene calls are TRBV28 and TRBJ2-1; D is uncertain. Germline-derived CDR1 and CDR2 are MDHEN and SYDVKM. The CDR3 runs to 12 residues. Trimming took off 6 bases at V and 3 bases at J, with 6 bases between the two ends. The CDR3 nucleotides read TGTGCCAGCAGCAGGATCTACAATGAGCAGTTCTTC. Residues: CASSRIYNEQFF.

The gene calls are TRBV5-1 and TRBJ2-2; D possibly corresponds to TRBD2 (5 bases). The CDR3 is made up of 16 amino acids. The germline V and J ends were trimmed by 0 bases and 1 base, with 10 bases remaining between them. Germline V CDR1 and CDR2: SGHRS, YFSETQ. The CDR3 region has the DNA TGCGCCAGCAGCTTGGGCCTACTAGGGAACACCGGGGAGCTGTTTTTT. Its protein product is CASSLGLLGNTGELFF. Full variable domain (rest looked up from reference TRBV5-1 and TRBJ2-2): KAGVTQTPRYLIKTRGQQVTLSCSPISGHRSVSWYQQTPGQGLQFLFEYFSETQRNKGNFPGRFSGRQFSNSRSEMNVSTLELGDSALYLCASSLGLLGNTGELFFGEGSRLTVL.

V and J are TRBV7-8 and TRBJ1-4, with D hard to call. The germline V and J ends were trimmed by 3 bases and 3 bases, with 14 bases remaining between them. This CDR3 has 16 residues. Germline V lookup: CDR1 SGHVS, CDR2 FQNEAQ. The CDR3 coding sequence is TGTGCCAGCAGCTTGCGGCACCCGGAGGCTAATGAAAAACTGTTTTTT. Translation gives CASSLRHPEANEKLFF.

The chain carries TRBV28 and TRBJ2-7; D gene uncertain. The CDR3 consists of 13 residues. The V gene lost 10 bases and the J gene lost 5 bases, with 18 bases spanning the gap. Germline-derived CDR1 and CDR2 are MDHEN and SYDVKM. For the CDR3, the DNA is TGTGCCACCTCTGGGTCAGTGAGGAACGAGCAGTACTTC. Protein sequence: CATSGSVRNEQYF.

The chain joins TRBV2 to TRBJ1-1, with 8 bases lining up with TRBD1. V shed 4 bases and J 6 bases; nucleotides not matched to a gene: 13. Germline CDR1 and CDR2: SNHLY and FYNNEI. The length of the CDR3 is 16 residues. CDR3 residues: CASSGGRGPWNAEAFF. CDR3 sequence (DNA): TGTGCCAGCAGTGGTGGCAGGGGGCCTTGGAATGCTGAAGCTTTCTTT.

The chain's CDR3 is CASRGLAGTEAFF. The CDR3 nucleotides are TGTGCCAGCAGGGGCCTGGCGGGGACTGAAGCTTTCTTT. V usage is TRBV6-6 and J usage is TRBJ1-1; D gene unclear. Trimming took off 6 bases at V and 5 bases at J, with 13 bases between the two ends. This CDR3 spans 13 amino acids. The germline V gene encodes CDR1 MNHNY and CDR2 SVGAGI (reference sequence).

The V and J genes are TRBV4-3 and TRBJ2-7; D may be TRBD1 (6 bases). Trimming pared 1 base from V and 4 bases from J, leaving 14 bases between. CDR1 and CDR2 (germline): LGHNA, YSLEER. CDR3 size: 15 residues. CDR3 nucleotide sequence: TGCGCCAGCAGCCAAGTCTGGCAGGGGTGGTACGAGCAGTACTTC. Its protein product is CASSQVWQGWYEQYF.

This chain joins TRBV6-1 and TRBJ1-2; the D gene is possibly TRBD1 (6 bases). Germline CDR1 and CDR2: MNHNS and SASEGT. V lost 5 bases, J lost 8 bases, and 9 bases lay in between. The CDR3 loop spans 11 amino acids. In DNA form, the CDR3 reads TGTGCCAGCAGTACCACAGGGGGCTACACCTTC. It yields the protein CASSTTGGYTF.

CDR3 region: CASTPSPNYGYTF. CDR3 sequence (DNA): TGTGCCAGCACCCCCTCTCCGAACTATGGCTACACCTTC. The rearrangement uses TRBV27 and TRBJ1-2; D is uncertain. The CDR3 has 13 amino acids. V lost 7 bases and J 2 bases, leaving 11 bases between the germline ends. Germline CDR1 is MNHEY and CDR2 is SMNVEV (reference sequence).

This clone was detected a few times. CDR3 in amino acids: CAWSRGLRNEQYF. The CDR3 bases are TGTGCCTGGAGCAGGGGGCTTCGGAACGAGCAGTACTTC. The chain employs TRBV30 and TRBJ2-7, with 8 bases identical to TRBD1. Germline loops: CDR1 GTSNPN, CDR2 SVGIG (reference sequence). The V and J ends lost 3 bases and 5 bases, in that order; junction bases with no gene match: 6. This CDR3 region has 13 residues.

V is TRBV11-2 and J is TRBJ2-7; tentative D call: TRBD2 (6 bases). The V and J ends lost 1 base and 9 bases respectively, with 16 bases between them. The germline V gene has CDR1 SGHAT and CDR2 FQNNGV. The length of the CDR3 is 14 residues. The chain's CDR3 is CASSLGVGTPGQYF. As DNA, the CDR3 is TGTGCCAGCAGCTTAGGGGTTGGGACTCCTGGGCAGTACTTC.